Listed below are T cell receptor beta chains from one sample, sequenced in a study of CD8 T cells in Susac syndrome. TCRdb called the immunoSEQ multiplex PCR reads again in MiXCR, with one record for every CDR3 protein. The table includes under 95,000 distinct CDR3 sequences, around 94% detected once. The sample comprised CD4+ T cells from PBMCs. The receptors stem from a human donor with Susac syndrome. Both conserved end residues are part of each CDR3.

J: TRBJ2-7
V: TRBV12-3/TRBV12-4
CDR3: CASSLGHGYEQYF

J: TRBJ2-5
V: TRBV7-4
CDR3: CASLGLAGPGETQYF

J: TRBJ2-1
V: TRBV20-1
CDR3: CSARDGGLGPRGEQFF

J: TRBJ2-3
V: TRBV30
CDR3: CAWSVQAEAQYF

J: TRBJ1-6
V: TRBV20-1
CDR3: CSAPEQGRYNSPLHF

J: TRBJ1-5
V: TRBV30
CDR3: CAWSGGRDQPQHF

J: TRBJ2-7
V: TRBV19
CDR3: CASSTRLDRRYEQYF

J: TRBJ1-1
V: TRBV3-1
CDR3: CASSRGGRTEAFF

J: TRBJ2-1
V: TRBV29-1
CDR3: CSGGASGGFNEQFF

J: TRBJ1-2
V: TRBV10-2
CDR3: CASGVANYGYTF

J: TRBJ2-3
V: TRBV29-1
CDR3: CSVALRGTGLVDTQYF

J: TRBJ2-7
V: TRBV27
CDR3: CASSFDREQYF

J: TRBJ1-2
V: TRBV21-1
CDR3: CASSNSRDQGYTF

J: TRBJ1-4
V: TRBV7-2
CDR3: CASSLGLTNEKLFF

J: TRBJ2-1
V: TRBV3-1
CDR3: CASSQGRTLSSYNEQFF

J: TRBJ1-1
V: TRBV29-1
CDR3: CSVGDPEPEAFF

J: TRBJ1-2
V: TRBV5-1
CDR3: CASSLAATGSGGYTF

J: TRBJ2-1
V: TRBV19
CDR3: CASRRGLYNEQFF

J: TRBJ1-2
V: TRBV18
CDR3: CASSPLDRTGYTF

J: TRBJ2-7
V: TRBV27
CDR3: CASRSSGSSYEQYF

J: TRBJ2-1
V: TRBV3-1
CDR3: CASSQRYEQFF

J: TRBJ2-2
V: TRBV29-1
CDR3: CSVANTGELFF

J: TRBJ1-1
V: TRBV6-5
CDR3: CASRTGPHTEAFF

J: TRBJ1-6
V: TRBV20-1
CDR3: CSARGAGYNSPLHF

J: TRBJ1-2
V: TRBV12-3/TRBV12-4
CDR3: CASSRGTGDYGYTF

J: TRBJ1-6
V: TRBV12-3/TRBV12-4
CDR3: CASKIGVGVGQSYSPLHF

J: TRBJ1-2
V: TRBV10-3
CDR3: CAISDGTTEGYTF

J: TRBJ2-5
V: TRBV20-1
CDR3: CSAVGGGDLQETQYF

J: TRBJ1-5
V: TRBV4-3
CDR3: CASSQDVSFNQPQHF

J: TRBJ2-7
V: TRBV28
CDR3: CASRVSGHEQYF

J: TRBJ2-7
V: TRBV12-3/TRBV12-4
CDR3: CASSQTSGGPSTDF

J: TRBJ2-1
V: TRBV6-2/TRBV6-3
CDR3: CASSPFQGIGEQFF